This T cell receptor beta chain originates from a study of CD8+ T cells in alopecia areata. Study overall: Treated patients received oral tofacitinib, 5 to 10 mg twice daily. Regarding the study as a whole: Clonality was higher in lesional than normal scalp, especially in alopecia totalis/universalis.

The germline gives CDR1 SGDLS, CDR2 YYNGEE. V was pared by 2 bases and J by 0 bases, with 13 bases between. This CDR3 is 16 amino acids long. Peripheral blood samples and lesional scalp punch biopsies were obtained from alopecia areata patients. As the sequencing template, cDNA was produced by extracting RNA and reverse transcribing it. Some clones are missing from TCRdb's copy, which holds only in-frame ones; the method was immunoSEQ multiplex PCR. The table has some 180,000 clones, 63% seen once; the top ten hold 1.5% to 2%. As regards this clone: Its antigen is not identified.

The specimen was CD4+ T cells sorted from blood, collected at week 0. The TCR originated in a human donor with alopecia areata. V gene TRBV9 combines with J gene TRBJ2-3, with TRBD2 as a possible D gene (6 bases). The CDR3 bases are TGTGCCAGCAGCGTTACTAGCAGCCCTAGCACAGATACGCAGTATTTT. Protein sequence: CASSVTSSPSTDTQYF.